A single sample is the source of the 14 T cell receptor beta chains below, sequenced in a study of cytomegalovirus exposure and HLA in healthy donors. The PCR ran on 60 Vbeta and 13 Jbeta primers. TCRdb's table, derived via immunoSEQ multiplex PCR, lists solely in-frame clones and lacks some. This sample has under 200,000 clones, with around 85% found just once. The sequenced sample was PBMCs. Receptor source: a woman between 45 and 65 years old in good health and CMV-seronegative.

This chain uses TRBV7-2 with TRBJ2-7, with a weak D call TRBD2 (5 bases). The CDR3 totals 14 residues. The V end lost 2 bases, the J end lost 4 bases, and 12 bases lay between the germline ends. CDR1 SGHTA and CDR2 FQGNSA come from the germline V gene. CDR3 in DNA: TGTGCCAGCAGCTTACCGGTTCCGGGGTACGAGCAGTACTTC. It yields the protein CASSLPVPGYEQYF. Based on the CDR3 plus reference TRBV7-2 and TRBJ2-7, the full variable domain is GAGVSQSPSNKVTEKGKDVELRCDPISGHTALYWYRQSLGQGLEFLIYFQGNSAPDKSGLPSDRFSAERTGGSVSTLTIQRTQQEDSAVYLCASSLPVPGYEQYFGPGTRLTVT.

This rearrangement joins TRBV7-6 to TRBJ2-7, with D perhaps matching TRBD2 (6 bases). The V end lost 2 bases, the J end lost 2 bases, and 16 bases lay between the germline ends. The CDR3 has 16 residues. The germline CDR1 and CDR2 sequences are SGHVS and FNYEAQ. The CDR3 region has the DNA TGTGCCAGCAGCTTATATACCGGGAGAGGGGCCTACGAGCAGTACTTC. Translated, it gives CASSLYTGRGAYEQYF.

J is TRBJ2-2 and V is TRBV7-9; possible D gene TRBD1, 6 bases. CDR3 length: 17 amino acids. V was cut by 3 bases and J by 7 bases, with 21 bases left in between. Germline V gives CDR1 SEHNR, CDR2 FQNEAQ (reference sequence). DNA of the CDR3: TGTGCCAGCAGCTTTAGTAAATTTCTGGGGGCAAGCGGGGAGCTGTTTTTT. Translation gives CASSFSKFLGASGELFF. Complete variable domain (other parts from reference TRBV7-9 and TRBJ2-2): DTGVSQNPRHKITKRGQNVTFRCDPISEHNRLYWYRQTLGQGPEFLTYFQNEAQLEKSRLLSDRFSAERPKGSFSTLEIQRTEQGDSAMYLCASSFSKFLGASGELFFGEGSRLTVL.

The chain links TRBV28 to TRBJ2-7, with 8 bases aligning to TRBD2. The CDR3 runs to 17 residues. CDR1 MDHEN and CDR2 SYDVKM come from the germline V gene. V dropped 5 bases and J dropped 2; count of bases not matched to a gene: 14. The CDR3 DNA follows: TGTGCCAGCAGTCCCTCGTCCGGGGGGGGACGAACCTACGAGCAGTACTTC. Residues: CASSPSSGGGRTYEQYF.

The chain joins TRBV4-3 to TRBJ1-5; TRBD1 matches at 7 bases. The V gene's germline CDR1 is LGHNA and CDR2 YSLEER. Germline trimming cut 0 bases from V and 5 bases from J; bases unmatched to any gene: 4. This CDR3 comprises 15 residues. The CDR3 sequence: CASSQEGQGDQPQHF. The CDR3 bases are TGCGCCAGCAGCCAAGAAGGGCAGGGGGATCAGCCCCAGCATTTT.

The J gene is TRBJ2-3, the V gene TRBV12-5, with TRBD1 as a possible D gene (6 bases). The ends were cut back, 7 bases at V and 0 bases at J, with 20 bases in the middle. CDR1 and CDR2 (germline): LGHNT, FRNRAP. The CDR3 sequence is 17 residues long. The CDR3 DNA sequence: TGTGCTAGTGCCCTTGCGGACAGCAACCCTAGCACAGATACGCAGTATTTT. It encodes CASALADSNPSTDTQYF.

The chain has TRBV5-1 and TRBJ2-1; 8 bases map to TRBD2. The CDR3 totals 15 residues. In germline, CDR1 is SGHRS, CDR2 YFSETQ. With V trimmed by 3 bases and J by 5 bases, 7 bases remained unmatched. This CDR3 reads CASSSTSGNNNEQFF. In DNA form, the CDR3 reads TGCGCCAGCAGCTCTACTAGCGGAAATAACAATGAGCAGTTCTTC.

This clone has a handful of counts. The J gene is TRBJ2-7, the V gene TRBV28; D gene unclear. The V gene lost 3 bases and the J gene lost 3 bases, with 6 bases spanning the gap. Per germline, CDR1 MDHEN and CDR2 SYDVKM. The CDR3 sequence is 12 residues long. The CDR3 sequence: CASSFRFYEQYF. The CDR3 region has the DNA TGTGCCAGCAGTTTCCGTTTCTACGAGCAGTACTTC.

The CDR3, as DNA: TGTGCCAGCAGCTTACGGGCAGGGATCGGCACTGAAGCTTTCTTT. Translated, it gives CASSLRAGIGTEAFF. V usage is TRBV7-8 and J usage is TRBJ1-1, with a weak D call TRBD1 (5 bases). The CDR3 has 15 amino acids. Germline CDR1 reads SGHVS; CDR2 reads FQNEAQ. The V gene lost 2 bases and the J gene lost 4 bases, with 14 bases spanning the gap.

The chain uses TRBV9 and TRBJ2-7, with TRBD1 matching 7 bases. This CDR3 spans 15 amino acids. Germline V gene data show CDR1 as SGDLS and CDR2 as YYNGEE. Germline trimming cut 4 bases from V and 5 bases from J; bases unmatched to any gene: 12. In nucleotides, the CDR3 is TGTGCCAGCAGCCCTAGAGGACAGGTGCAAGACGAGCAGTACTTC. Translating gives CASSPRGQVQDEQYF.

The chain uses TRBV6-6 and TRBJ1-2; possible D gene TRBD1, 6 bases. Germline V lookup: CDR1 MNHNY, CDR2 SVGAGI (reference sequence). The CDR3 totals 14 residues. The V end was cut by 5 bases, the J end by 1 base, with 11 bases between. The CDR3 coding sequence is TGTGCCAGCAGTCCAGGACAGTTTAACTATGGCTACACCTTC. It codes for CASSPGQFNYGYTF.

The chain uses TRBV7-3 and TRBJ2-1; tentative D call: TRBD1 (6 bases). This CDR3 region has 15 residues. Between the trimmed V and J ends, which lost 4 bases and 8 bases, there was a span of 18 bases. Germline CDR1 is SGHTA and CDR2 is FQGTGA. CDR3 DNA: TGTGCCAGCAGCTCACGCCATACAGGGTTGGATGAGCAGTTCTTC. It encodes CASSSRHTGLDEQFF.

This chain uses TRBV6-6 with TRBJ2-2, with unresolved D. The germline V gene encodes CDR1 MNHNY and CDR2 SVGAGI (reference sequence). Deletions cut 0 bases from V and 7 bases from J, with 6 bases between. The CDR3 runs to 13 residues. In nucleotides, the CDR3 is TGTGCCAGCAGTTACTCGAGAGGCGGGGAGCTGTTTTTT. It translates to CASSYSRGGELFF.

V is TRBV10-1 and J is TRBJ2-7; D may be TRBD2 (5 bases). Trimming left V 3 bases short and J 3 bases short, with 9 bases between. The germline V gene encodes CDR1 WNHNN and CDR2 SYGVQD (reference sequence). This CDR3 is built from 13 residues. The CDR3 coding sequence is TGCGCCAGCAGTGAAGGGAGCAGCTACGAGCAGTACTTC. It translates to CASSEGSSYEQYF.